This TCR beta chain was identified during a study of T-cell memory formation after mild COVID-19. Study-wide background: Largely donor-specific TCR clusters were found.

This clonotype was seen a handful of times. Germline CDR1 reads MDHEN; CDR2 reads SYDVKM. V lost 8 bases and J lost 4, with 17 bases in between. This CDR3 has 14 amino acids. TCRdb reanalysed the 5' RACE reads using MiXCR and keeps one entry per CDR3 protein. This sample has 250,000 to 300,000 distinct CDR3 sequences, with about 16% found just once. J is TRBJ1-1 and V is TRBV28, with a weak D call TRBD1 (5 bases). The sample comprised PBMCs or a T cell subset sorted from them (not recorded which). The source is a young man who had mild COVID-19 (a few samples of this study predate the infection). Cell type and time point are not known. CDR3 in amino acids: CASYIGGFGTEAFF. CDR3 in DNA: TGTGCCAGCTATATTGGGGGGTTCGGCACTGAAGCTTTCTTT.